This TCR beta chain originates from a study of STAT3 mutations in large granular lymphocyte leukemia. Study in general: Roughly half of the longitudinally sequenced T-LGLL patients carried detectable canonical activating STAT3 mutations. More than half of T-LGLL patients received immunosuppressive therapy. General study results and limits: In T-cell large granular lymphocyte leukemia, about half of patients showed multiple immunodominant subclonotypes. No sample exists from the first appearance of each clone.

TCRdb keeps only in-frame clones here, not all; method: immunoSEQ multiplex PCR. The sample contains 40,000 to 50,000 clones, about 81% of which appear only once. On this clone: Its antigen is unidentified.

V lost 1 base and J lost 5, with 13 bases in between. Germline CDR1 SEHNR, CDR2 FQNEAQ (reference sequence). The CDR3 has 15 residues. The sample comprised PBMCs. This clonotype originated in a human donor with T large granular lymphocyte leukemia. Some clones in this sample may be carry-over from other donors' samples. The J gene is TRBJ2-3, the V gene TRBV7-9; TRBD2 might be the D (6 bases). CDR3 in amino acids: CASSLVAVQGDTQYF. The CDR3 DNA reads TGTGCCAGCAGCTTAGTAGCGGTTCAGGGAGATACGCAGTATTTT.